This T cell receptor beta chain is drawn from a study of blood T cells in healthy people across ages. With a J-beta primer mix and a sample-barcoded 5' primer, a second PCR ran about 7 to 12 cycles. Each cDNA molecule carried a tag from a template-switch adaptor that contained 12 random nucleotides. TCRdb ran MiXCR on the 5' RACE reads and lists one entry per CDR3 protein. Of roughly 1.9 million distinct CDR3 sequences in the sample, about two fifths are singletons; the top ten hold approximately 22%. Study-level findings and limits: Any changes in expanded clonotypes were possibly confounded, as donor CMV status remained unknown.

The CDR3 consists of 15 residues. Germline V gene lookup returns CDR1 SGHVS and CDR2 FQNEAQ. Trimming removed 4 bases at V and 1 base at J, with 12 bases between. On this clonotype: The antigen is unknown.

The V and J genes are TRBV7-8 and TRBJ2-3; D perhaps matches TRBD1 (6 bases). The source of this sequence is a human donor in good health. The material sequenced was blood. CDR3 residues: CASSYTGQRTDTQYF. Written as DNA, the CDR3 is TGTGCCAGCAGCTACACGGGACAACGCACAGATACGCAGTATTTT.